This T cell receptor (beta chain) was sequenced for a study of T cells in Graves' hyperthyroidism and ophthalmopathy. Overall study: Pretreatment peripheral blood was obtained at initial diagnosis.

Study-level findings and limits: Ophthalmopathy was predicted by the model a median of roughly 6.6 months ahead of onset.

V shed 5 bases and J 5 bases; nucleotides not matched to a gene: 5. The germline CDR1 and CDR2 sequences are MNHNS and SASEGT. The CDR3 length is 13 residues. Fresh peripheral blood, more than 8 ml of it, supplied the PBMCs. This clonotype was counted many times. Its antigen is unknown. Researchers took RNA transcripts and amplified the TCR beta CDR3 regions from them. The primer set for the first-round RT-PCR of the TCR CDR3 was HTBI. From the multiplex PCR reads, TCRdb called clonotypes with MiXCR, one entry per CDR3 protein. The table includes about 200,000 distinct CDR3 sequences, around 17% detected once.

The TCR comes from a middle-aged man with Graves' hyperthyroidism. V gene TRBV6-1 combines with J gene TRBJ1-1, with 7 bases that match TRBD1. Sequencing used blood. CDR3 nucleotides: TGTGCCAGCAGTCGGGACAGTCGAACTGAAGCTTTCTTT. Its protein is CASSRDSRTEAFF.